This T cell receptor beta chain was identified during a study of cytomegalovirus exposure and HLA in healthy donors (dated by TCRdb to between 2016 and 2019). A note on the overall study: An earlier analysis of around 600 of the donors reported roughly 300 Gb of sequence data and 100 million to 130 million unique TCR beta sequences from about 200 million T cells. HLA typing included class I and class II loci at four-digit resolution. The study aimed to test whether cataloging public T cell receptors could reveal signatures of past pathogen exposure. The genetic ancestry cluster associated with self-reported Caucasian donors included approximately 85% of the approximately 400 genotyped donors. Rather than drawing on any new phenotypic data, the later analysis identified candidate immune exposures from TCR beta sequences and the way those sequences occurred across donors. Alongside the repertoire data, information on donor age, sex, ethnicity and CMV serostatus was compiled. A later genetic analysis used genome-wide SNP genotypes for about 65% of the 666 donors, treating that subset as a discovery cohort. Among a few hundred genotyped donors of the cohort, an average of approximately 240,000 unique TCR beta nucleotide sequences were sequenced per donor, approximately 20% of them non-productive. The study profiled the T cell repertoires of hundreds of subjects by immunosequencing and related them to cytomegalovirus serostatus. To predict cytomegalovirus infection status, the study brought together high-throughput TCR immunosequencing, statistical association of individual TCRs with disease status, and machine learning. Because of strong linkage in the cohort, roughly five DR-DQ haplotypes were treated as single units for association and clustering. Besides the first cohort of 666 subjects, a separate validation cohort made up of some 110 different subjects was used. Every repertoire in the discovery cohort had been generated on one and the same sequencing platform. An early release covering roughly 600 HLA-typed donors comprised approximately 290 gigabases of sequencing data and about 90 million unique TCR sequences. The number of donors typed differed by locus, with about 620-630 for A, B, C, DRB1 and DQB1, around 560 for DQA1, 600 to 610 for DPA1, and 450 to 480 for DPB1. A later analysis re-analyzed previously published TCR beta repertoires from several hundred donors and added high-resolution HLA genotyping to study TCR occurrence patterns. An earlier analysis of several hundred of the donors used high-throughput TCR beta sequencing to judge whether each TCR beta V gene segment behaved as functional or pseudogenic. Overall results and qualifications from the work: A further reported finding was that TCR beta sequences accurately predicted the HLA-A and HLA-B alleles for most subjects in the first cohort. For the cohort, immune exposure information was limited to CMV serostatus. Most TCR sequences were seen in very few donors, while some public TCRs were found in many individuals. The authors suggested that the approach could potentially be generalized to other disease states and immunological phenotypes. Specific HLA alleles were associated with more than 15,000 TCR beta sequences at a false discovery rate of 0.05 in a later analysis. In a later analysis, several top co-occurrence clusters were reported to appear linked to parvovirus B19, influenza, CMV and Epstein-Barr virus. In a later analysis, HLA-associated TCR beta chains were found to be more clonally expanded and to have lower generation probabilities than equally common non-associated chains. The 87-base-pair reads could not distinguish some IMGT-functional V segments, including TRBV6-2 and TRBV6-3, so those segments were excluded. The study listed 164 TCR beta chains as associated with cytomegalovirus. In a later analysis, the rate of TCR association differed among HLA loci, with DRB1 alleles having the most associated TCRs and HLA-C alleles having the fewest. A later genetic analysis associated a missense DCLRE1C variant with V-gene and J-gene trimming of TCR beta chains, and an independent cohort replicated the association. According to a later analysis, most CMV-associated TCR beta chains appeared to be HLA-restricted, and the HLA associations seemed to be driven largely by CMV exposure. Because HLA typing was missing for some donors at each locus, association tests included only the typed subset. A cluster of highly shared sequence variants was judged likely to represent a technical artifact of the sequencing pipeline. In a later genetic analysis, fewer N-insertions in productive TCRs were reported among donors in an Asian-associated ancestry cluster than the roughly 700-donor mean. The earlier analysis of 450 to 700 of the donors excluded roughly 17 rarely observed V segments, including chromosome 9 orphons, because counts were too low. This cohort had only TCR beta chains sequenced, and the lack of alpha or paired-chain data limited which features could be detected. In vitro tests confirmed that a few of the cytomegalovirus-associated TCR beta chains recognize cytomegalovirus antigens. Cytomegalovirus status was reported to be diagnosed by the classifier with high specificity and sensitivity in both the original and validation cohorts. Presence/absence analyses assumed roughly uniform sequencing depth across donors, an assumption that may not hold. Correlated functional status among segregating V segments might reflect linkage disequilibrium, but an unknown experimental factor could not be ruled out. When HLA alleles, especially DR and DQ, strongly co-occurred, attributing TCR associations to individual alleles was difficult. Broadly in line with IMGT annotations, most TCR beta V segments showed up in productive rearrangements about 90% or about 30% of the time in an earlier analysis of several hundred of the donors.

Preparation of the library involved the immunoSEQ multiplex PCR assay. For the multiplex PCR, a mixture combining 60 forward primers for TCR Vbeta segments and 13 reverse primers for TCR Jbeta segments was used. Amplification of the CDR3 region of rearranged TCR beta genes was performed with a multiplex PCR assay on genomic DNA. The Illumina HiSeq System was used to sequence the amplified TCR beta libraries as 87-base-pair reads. Per the original workflow: A later analysis tallied 75 million to 95 million unique TCR beta chains across the 666 repertoires, and some 12 million of those chains were shared by two or more donors. Raw reads were error-corrected and collapsed into unique sequences by a nearest-neighbor algorithm in which closely related sequences were merged to remove PCR and sequencing errors. To assign V, D and J gene segments, CDR3 sequences were aligned to IMGT reference sequences. Each retained sequence needed at least a six-nucleotide match to both a V gene segment and a J gene segment. A rearrangement was called productive if the CDR3 had no stop codons and remained in frame with V and J, and every other rearrangement was called non-productive. Following IMGT convention, CDR3 was defined as the stretch from the second conserved V-encoded cysteine up to the conserved J-encoded phenylalanine. In an earlier analysis of 500 to 650 of the donors, sequences lacking an unambiguous match to a single V gene segment were excluded. An earlier analysis of a few hundred of the donors classified V segments as functional when productive rearrangements were above 56.7% and as segregating when the standard deviation between donors was above 5%. A statistical classification framework was built for diagnosing cytomegalovirus status from the catalog of TCR beta chain sequences. In a later analysis, V and J genes were assigned by comparing TCR nucleotide sequences against IMGT/GENE-DB human TR gene sequences. The TCRdist pipeline was used in a later analysis to assign CDR3 sequences and most-parsimonious VDJ recombination scenarios. In a later analysis, each TCR beta chain was defined by its CDR3 amino acid sequence together with its V-gene family, and reads without a unique V-gene family were excluded. To address suspected cross-contamination and a sequencing artifact, a later analysis removed some 620 highly shared, low-generation-probability nucleotide sequences. For each public chain, a later analysis derived a clonal expansion index from normalized ranks of inferred template counts within each repertoire. In a later analysis, generation probabilities were computed with a VDJ recombination model fitted to out-of-frame rearrangements, and the resulting probabilities were checked against IGoR. Hypergeometric tests were used in a later analysis to score TCR-TCR, TCR-HLA and TCR-CMV co-occurrence, with a repertoire-size bias correction applied to the TCR pairs. A later analysis estimated false discovery rates by permuting HLA or CMV assignments 20 times. A later analysis grouped co-occurring TCRs with DBSCAN, adding TCRdist sequence similarity when clustering within HLA-allele-positive subsets. Repertoires with fewer than 30,000 or more than 120,000 public chains were left out of co-occurrence clustering, as were about five repertoires with anomalous nucleotide sharing. Not all clones reach the TCRdb copy of this immuneACCESS table, which keeps in-frame sequences only. Checked studies attribute under half of the gap to unresolved V genes and leave the rest unexplained. V and J calls and clone size come straight from that table; D and trimming were deduced from the DNA. The sample data list some 150,000 clones, and around 84% of these were observed just once. The ten largest account for 2% to 2.5% of the sample.

CDR1 LGHNA and CDR2 YSLEER were looked up in the germline V gene. CDR3 length: 15 amino acids, cysteine to phenylalanine. Kept here is only the CDR3 DNA, which spans 45 bases and is read in frame from base 1. Trimming removed 3 bases from V and 6 bases from J; the gene matches leave 7 bases unexplained. The cohort consisted of 600 to 750 healthy bone marrow donors. All cohort members were sampled while nominally healthy, although unrecorded immune exposures were likely present. The donor was CMV seronegative and was included in the group of several hundred seronegative cohort members. A peripheral blood sample was collected from each donor, and TCR beta sequencing was performed on peripheral blood mononuclear cells. The Qiagen DNeasy Blood Extraction Kit was used to extract genomic DNA from the blood cell samples. As for this clone: Its recognized antigen is unknown. No base qualities exist here, and no much larger clone lies one base off it.

The receptor comes from a boy between 2 and 10 years old in good health and CMV-seronegative. Rearrangement joined TRBV4-3 to TRBJ1-1; 10 of the junction bases match TRBD1. Specimen: PBMCs. The CDR3 here reads CASSHPGTGVSEAFF. The DNA reads TGCGCCAGCAGCCACCCCGGGACAGGGGTTTCTGAAGCTTTCTTT.